This is a list of T cell receptor beta chains from one sample in a study of blood T cell repertoires in COVID-19. Some clones are missing from TCRdb's copy, which holds only in-frame ones; the method was immunoSEQ multiplex PCR. The data contain roughly 450,000 clones, roughly 87% of them singletons. The sample comprised PBMCs or T cells enriched from blood (not recorded which). The origin of the receptors is a man aged 18 to 35 who had recovered from COVID-19. Both conserved end residues are part of each CDR3. The D gene is left open where the match is weak. Clone size is given for some rows only: seen once, a few or many times, or a class if the clone is expanded.

TRBJ2-3,TRBV9,NA,TRBD2,CASSVITSGSADTQYF,TGTGCCAGCAGCGTGATAACTAGCGGGAGCGCAGATACGCAGTATTTT
TRBJ1-3,TRBV29-1,NA,TRBD1,CSVVPGQDSGNTIYF,TGCAGCGTTGTCCCGGGACAGGACTCTGGAAACACCATATATTTT
TRBJ2-1,TRBV13,NA,NA,CASSTRLYNSYNEQFF,TGTGCCAGCAGCACGCGACTCTACAACTCCTACAATGAGCAGTTCTTC
TRBJ2-7,TRBV7-9,NA,NA,CASSPGRTYEQYF,TGTGCCAGCAGCCCGGGGAGGACCTACGAGCAGTACTTC
TRBJ1-5,TRBV5-8,NA,NA,CASSLSRTREPQHF,TGTGCCAGCAGCTTATCCCGGACAAGGGAGCCCCAGCATTTT
TRBJ2-7,TRBV9,NA,TRBD2,CASSVGTSGANEQYF,TGTGCCAGCAGCGTAGGGACTAGCGGGGCCAACGAGCAGTACTTC
TRBJ2-3,TRBV27,few,NA,CASSLTVWKASTDTQYF,TGTGCCAGCAGTTTGACAGTTTGGAAAGCTAGCACAGATACGCAGTATTTT
TRBJ1-4,TRBV3-1/TRBV3-2,NA,NA,CASSQETRGSEKLFF,TGTGCCAGCAGCCAAGAGACCCGGGGGAGTGAAAAACTGTTTTTT
TRBJ1-1,TRBV7-8,few,TRBD1,CASSPRTGSNTEAFF,TGTGCCAGCAGCCCTCGGACAGGGTCCAACACTGAAGCTTTCTTT
TRBJ1-1,TRBV9,NA,NA,CASSGFDRNMNTEAFF,TGTGCCAGCAGCGGGTTTGACAGAAACATGAACACTGAAGCTTTCTTT
TRBJ2-1,TRBV25-1,NA,NA,CASSEFLSDNEQFF,TGTGCCAGCAGTGAATTCCTCTCTGACAATGAGCAGTTCTTC
TRBJ1-1,TRBV6-1,NA,NA,CASSDEGAAGNTEAFF,TGTGCCAGCAGTGATGAAGGGGCGGCAGGGAACACTGAAGCTTTCTTT
TRBJ1-1,TRBV11-3,NA,TRBD1,CASSSGQGTEAFF,TGTGCCAGCAGCTCGGGACAGGGCACTGAAGCTTTCTTT
TRBJ2-7,TRBV28,NA,NA,CASSIRYREYEQYF,TGTGCCAGCAGCATACGGTATCGGGAGTACGAGCAGTACTTC
TRBJ2-7,TRBV6-2/TRBV6-3,NA,NA,CASSYEPSLHSEQYF,TGTGCCAGCAGTTACGAGCCCTCACTGCATTCCGAGCAGTACTTC
TRBJ2-1,TRBV30,NA,TRBD1,CAWSRDRGVMSEQFF,TGTGCCTGGAGTCGGGACAGGGGAGTGATGAGTGAGCAGTTCTTC
TRBJ1-1,TRBV19,NA,NA,CASSMQGTNTEAFF,TGTGCCAGTAGTATGCAGGGTACGAACACTGAAGCTTTCTTT
TRBJ2-1,TRBV12-5,NA,TRBD2,CASGPGTSGGNEQFF,TGTGCTAGTGGCCCCGGGACTAGCGGGGGAAATGAGCAGTTCTTC
TRBJ1-2,TRBV5-1,once,NA,CASSLVRGNRAGYGYTF,TGCGCCAGCAGCTTGGTAAGGGGAAACAGGGCTGGCTATGGCTACACCTTC
TRBJ2-5,TRBV3-1/TRBV3-2,once,TRBD2,CASSQDAYPGTSGRETQYF,TGTGCCAGCAGCCAAGATGCTTACCCAGGGACTAGCGGGAGGGAGACCCAGTACTTC
TRBJ2-7,TRBV27,few,TRBD1,CASSGRQGAYEQYF,TGTGCCAGCAGCGGACGACAGGGGGCGTACGAGCAGTACTTC
TRBJ2-5,TRBV2,NA,NA,CASSEGVQGETQYF,TGTGCCAGCAGTGAGGGGGTCCAGGGGGAGACCCAGTACTTC
TRBJ1-5,TRBV18,NA,NA,CASSSDAGGNQPQHF,TGTGCCAGCTCATCCGACGCGGGTGGGAATCAGCCCCAGCATTTT
TRBJ2-6,TRBV7-3,NA,NA,CASSLDSSGANVLTF,TGTGCCAGCAGCTTAGATAGTTCTGGGGCCAACGTCCTGACTTTC
TRBJ2-3,TRBV10-3,once,NA,CATVTTLEADTQYF,TGTGCCACCGTTACTACCTTAGAGGCAGATACGCAGTATTTT
TRBJ1-2,TRBV29-1,NA,TRBD1,CSVLRTGGTGYTF,TGCAGCGTTCTGAGGACAGGGGGGACCGGCTACACCTTC
TRBJ2-4,TRBV10-3,NA,TRBD1,CAISEGTGLAKNIQYF,TGTGCCATCAGTGAGGGGACAGGGCTAGCCAAAAACATTCAGTACTTC
TRBJ1-2,TRBV5-8,NA,TRBD1,CASSWGDRNYGYTF,TGTGCCAGCAGCTGGGGGGACAGAAACTATGGCTACACCTTC
TRBJ2-7,TRBV9,NA,NA,CASAQPLSYEQYF,TGTGCCAGCGCACAGCCCCTATCCTACGAGCAGTACTTC
TRBJ1-4,TRBV5-1,NA,TRBD1,CASSFSGQGNEKLFF,TGCGCCAGCAGCTTTAGCGGACAGGGTAATGAAAAACTGTTTTTT
TRBJ2-7,TRBV25-1,NA,NA,CASSEPQRSYEQYF,TGTGCCAGCAGTGAGCCCCAGCGCTCCTACGAGCAGTACTTC
TRBJ2-3,TRBV28,NA,TRBD2,CASSRAARGPSGRDTQYF,TGTGCCAGCAGTCGGGCAGCTCGAGGCCCTAGCGGGAGAGATACGCAGTATTTT
TRBJ2-7,TRBV30,NA,NA,CASKSGDPYEQYF,TGTGCCTCAAAGTCAGGGGATCCCTACGAGCAGTACTTC
TRBJ1-1,TRBV30,NA,NA,CAWSVRTHGAEAFF,TGTGCCTGGAGTGTGAGGACCCACGGGGCTGAAGCTTTCTTT
TRBJ2-3,TRBV11-2,NA,NA,CASSSSRVPDTQYF,TGTGCCAGCAGCTCCTCTCGGGTACCGGATACGCAGTATTTT
TRBJ1-2,TRBV9,once,NA,CASTGRYYGYTF,TGTGCCAGCACAGGGCGATATTATGGCTACACCTTC
TRBJ1-1,TRBV6-5,once,TRBD1,CASSYPGGAQAFF,TGTGCCAGCAGTTACCCAGGGGGAGCCCAAGCTTTCTTT
TRBJ1-2,TRBV24-1,NA,NA,CATSDFSGRGYTF,TGTGCCACCAGTGATTTCTCAGGTCGGGGCTACACCTTC
TRBJ2-1,TRBV5-1,NA,TRBD2,CASSLLSGRGRTSPPREQFF,TGCGCCAGCAGCTTGTTATCGGGCAGAGGTAGGACTAGCCCACCTCGTGAGCAGTTCTTC
TRBJ1-1,TRBV5-4,NA,TRBD1,CASSQPNRGGNTEAFF,TGTGCCAGCAGCCAACCCAACAGGGGAGGGAACACTGAAGCTTTCTTT
TRBJ1-4,TRBV4-1,NA,NA,CASSQVTRGVVGEKLFF,TGCGCCAGCAGCCAAGTCACACGGGGGGTGGTTGGTGAAAAACTGTTTTTT
TRBJ1-2,TRBV27,NA,NA,CASSTLGGGYTF,TGTGCCAGCAGTACACTCGGGGGGGGCTACACCTTC